The 13 T cell receptor beta chains given below trace back to one sample, sequenced in a study of CD8 T cells in Susac syndrome. With random hexamers, about 0.5 to 1 ug RNA was reverse transcribed. TCRdb called the immunoSEQ multiplex PCR reads again in MiXCR, with one record for every CDR3 protein. The sample consists of 180,000 or so distinct CDR3 sequences, 90% to 95% of them appearing once. Sequencing was performed on CD4+ T cells from PBMCs. These receptors were obtained from a human donor in good health.

The chain joins TRBV24-1 to TRBJ2-3, with D perhaps TRBD1 (6 bases). Germline V lookup: CDR1 KGHDR, CDR2 SFDVKD. The V and J ends lost 4 bases and 10 bases respectively, with 17 bases between them. This CDR3 is built from 14 residues. As DNA, the CDR3 is TGTGCCACCAGTGACCGCAGGGGTGGGGGATCGCAGTATTTT. Its protein product is CATSDRRGGGSQYF.

CDR3 DNA sequence: TGTGCCAGCAGCTCAGGACAGGCTTGGAATGAGCAGTTCTTC. This sequence encodes CASSSGQAWNEQFF. The chain carries TRBV6-2 or TRBV6-3 and TRBJ2-1; 7 positions match TRBD1. Losses at the gene ends were 6 bases for V and 7 bases for J; bases not matched to a gene: 9. The CDR3 runs 14 residues. The germline CDR1 and CDR2 sequences are MNHEY and SVGEGT.

This rearrangement joins TRBV30 to TRBJ1-1, with a tentative D call TRBD1 (5 bases). CDR3 length: 13 residues. Trimming shortened V by 7 bases and J by 3 bases, and 15 bases separated the two germline ends. The germline V gene encodes CDR1 GTSNPN and CDR2 SVGIG (reference sequence). The CDR3 is CASTKGPYTEAFF. Written as DNA, the CDR3 is TGTGCCTCGACTAAGGGGCCTTACACTGAAGCTTTCTTT.

The chain has TRBV3-1 and TRBJ1-2, with D perhaps matching TRBD1 (6 bases). V was trimmed by 4 bases and J by 1 base, leaving 10 bases between them. Germline V CDR1 and CDR2: LGHDT, YNNKEL (reference sequence). The CDR3 length is 14 residues. This CDR3 is CASSRRQDNYGYTF. CDR3 nucleotides: TGTGCCAGCAGCCGCCGACAGGATAACTATGGCTACACCTTC.

The V and J genes are TRBV2 and TRBJ2-1; tentatively, D is TRBD2 (5 bases). This CDR3 is 13 amino acids long. Germline lookup yields CDR1 SNHLY and CDR2 FYNNEI. V was cut by 8 bases and J by 0 bases, with 8 bases left in between. The CDR3: CASEGSSYNEQFF. The CDR3 nucleotides read TGTGCCAGCGAGGGCAGCTCCTACAATGAGCAGTTCTTC.

The rearrangement links TRBV3-1 to TRBJ2-2; 7 bases are a match to TRBD2. The CDR3 spans 16 residues. V shed 2 bases, J shed 3 bases, and the junction held 6 bases outside the gene matches. CDR1 is LGHDT and CDR2 is YNNKEL in the germline V gene (reference sequence). DNA of the CDR3: TGTGCCAGCAGCCAACGGCCGCGGGGGTACACCGGGGAGCTGTTTTTT. This gives the protein CASSQRPRGYTGELFF.

The V call is TRBV7-2, the J call TRBJ1-2; 8 bases line up with TRBD1. Germline CDR1 and CDR2: SGHTA and FQGNSA. V gave up 4 bases and J gave up 8 bases; unmatched junction bases: 6. The CDR3 consists of 13 residues. CDR3 DNA sequence: TGTGCCAGCAGCTGGACAGGGAAAAGGGGCTACACCTTC. Protein: CASSWTGKRGYTF. The whole variable domain, remainder taken from reference TRBV7-2 and TRBJ1-2, is GAGVSQSPSNKVTEKGKDVELRCDPISGHTALYWYRQSLGQGLEFLIYFQGNSAPDKSGLPSDRFSAERTGGSVSTLTIQRTQQEDSAVYLCASSWTGKRGYTFGSGTRLTVV.

V gene TRBV21-1 combines with J gene TRBJ1-4. TRBV21-1 is termed a pseudogene. This CDR3 is built from 11 residues. The CDR3 reads CASGRNEKLFF. In nucleotides, the CDR3 is TGTGCCAGCGGACGTAATGAAAAACTGTTTTTT.

The chain recombines TRBV29-1 with TRBJ1-2; 9 nucleotides align to TRBD1. In germline, CDR1 is SQVTM, CDR2 ANQGSEA. The J segment lost 7 bases and the V segment lost 6 bases, leaving 9 bases of the junction unmatched. There are 13 residues in the CDR3. The chain's CDR3 is CSVDTQGASGYTF. CDR3 sequence (DNA): TGCAGCGTCGATACACAGGGGGCGTCTGGCTACACCTTC. The entire variable domain, with the rest obtained from reference TRBV29-1 and TRBJ1-2, is as follows: SAVISQKPSRDICQRGTSLTIQCQVDSQVTMMFWYRQQPGQSLTLIATANQGSEATYESGFVIDKFPISRPNLTFSTLTVSNMSPEDSSIYLCSVDTQGASGYTFGSGTRLTVV.

V gene TRBV20-1 combines with J gene TRBJ2-7; D ambiguous. The V gene's germline CDR1 is DFQATT and CDR2 SNEGSKA (reference sequence). This CDR3 has 14 amino acids. V was cut by 4 bases and J by 0 bases, with 13 bases left in between. The chain's CDR3 is CSAKILHLSYEQYF. The CDR3 nucleotides are TGCAGTGCTAAAATTCTTCACCTCTCCTACGAGCAGTACTTC.

The genes are TRBV20-1 and TRBJ2-7; unclear D gene. Trimming cost V 5 bases and J 7 bases, with 12 bases left between them. Germline CDR1 and CDR2: DFQATT and SNEGSKA (reference sequence). The CDR3 has 11 residues. The CDR3, as DNA: TGCAGTGCTTGGACGGGCCCGGAGCAGTACTTC. Protein: CSAWTGPEQYF.

This clonotype was counted a single time. This chain links TRBV7-9 with TRBJ1-6; 10 positions match TRBD1. V shed 5 bases, J shed 9 bases, and the junction held 4 bases outside the gene matches. Per germline, CDR1 SEHNR and CDR2 FQNEAQ (reference sequence). The CDR3 has 14 amino acids. In nucleotides, the CDR3 is TGTGCCAGCAGCAAGGACAGGGGGTTTTCACCCCTCCACTTT. As protein: CASSKDRGFSPLHF.

The genes are TRBV23-1 and TRBJ1-1; D is unclear. TRBV23-1 counts as an open reading frame of uncertain function. CDR3 length equals 17 residues. The V end lost 9 bases, the J end lost 1 base, and 24 bases lay between the germline ends. This CDR3 is CARVQYLETSKNTEAFF. The DNA for the CDR3 is TGCGCCAGGGTGCAATACCTTGAGACATCGAAGAACACTGAAGCTTTCTTT.